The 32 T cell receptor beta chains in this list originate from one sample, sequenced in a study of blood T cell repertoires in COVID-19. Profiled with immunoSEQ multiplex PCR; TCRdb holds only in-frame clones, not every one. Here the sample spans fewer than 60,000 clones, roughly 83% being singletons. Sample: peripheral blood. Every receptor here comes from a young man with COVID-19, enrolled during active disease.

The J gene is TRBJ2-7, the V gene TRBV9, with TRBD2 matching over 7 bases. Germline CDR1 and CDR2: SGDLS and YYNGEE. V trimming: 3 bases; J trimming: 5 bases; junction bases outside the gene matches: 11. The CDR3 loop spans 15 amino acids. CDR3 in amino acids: CASSALGGRGDEQYF. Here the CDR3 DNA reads TGTGCCAGCAGCGCCCTGGGAGGGAGAGGGGACGAGCAGTACTTC.

As DNA, the CDR3 is TGCGCCAGCAGCCTCGGCGGGAATTTCAATGAGCAGTTCTTC. This encodes CASSLGGNFNEQFF. This chain connects TRBV4-3 to TRBJ2-1, with D possibly matching TRBD2 (6 bases). V lost 4 bases to trimming and J lost 6 bases, with 13 bases between them. This CDR3 is built from 14 residues. Germline CDR1 is LGHNA and CDR2 is YSLEER.

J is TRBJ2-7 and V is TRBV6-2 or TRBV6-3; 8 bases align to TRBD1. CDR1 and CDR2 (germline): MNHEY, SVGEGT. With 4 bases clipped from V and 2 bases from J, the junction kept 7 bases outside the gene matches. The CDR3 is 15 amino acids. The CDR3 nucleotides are TGTGCCAGCAGTTTCGTGGGACAGGTAACCTACGAGCAGTACTTC. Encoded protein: CASSFVGQVTYEQYF.

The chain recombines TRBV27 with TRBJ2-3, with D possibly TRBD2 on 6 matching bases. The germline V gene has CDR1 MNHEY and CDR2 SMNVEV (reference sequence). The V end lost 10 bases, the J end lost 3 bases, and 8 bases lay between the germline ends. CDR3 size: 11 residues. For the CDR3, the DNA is TGTGCCATAGGAGGGACAGATACGCAGTATTTT. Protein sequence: CAIGGTDTQYF.

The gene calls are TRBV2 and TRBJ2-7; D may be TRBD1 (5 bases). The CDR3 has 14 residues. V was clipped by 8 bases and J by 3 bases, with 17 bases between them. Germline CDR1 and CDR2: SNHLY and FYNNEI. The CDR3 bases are TGTGCCAGCCGTTCTCAAGGGGCCAACTACGAGCAGTACTTC. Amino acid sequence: CASRSQGANYEQYF.

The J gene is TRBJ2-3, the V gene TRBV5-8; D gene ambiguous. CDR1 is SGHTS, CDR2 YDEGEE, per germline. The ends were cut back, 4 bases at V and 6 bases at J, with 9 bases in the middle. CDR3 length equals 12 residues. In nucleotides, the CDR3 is TGTGCCAGCAGCATAACAAAGGATACGCAGTATTTT. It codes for CASSITKDTQYF.

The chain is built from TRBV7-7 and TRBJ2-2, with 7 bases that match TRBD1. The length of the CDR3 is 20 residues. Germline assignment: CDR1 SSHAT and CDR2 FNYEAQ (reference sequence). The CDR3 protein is CASASGGDRDLLANTGELFF. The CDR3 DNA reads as TGTGCTAGCGCGTCTGGTGGGGACAGAGACCTATTAGCGAACACCGGGGAGCTGTTTTTT.

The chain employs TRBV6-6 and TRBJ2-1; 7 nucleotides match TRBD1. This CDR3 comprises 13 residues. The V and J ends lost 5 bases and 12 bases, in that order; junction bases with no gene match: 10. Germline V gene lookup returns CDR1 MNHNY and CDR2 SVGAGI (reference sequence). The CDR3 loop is CASSLLDRDGQFF. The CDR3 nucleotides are TGTGCCAGCAGTCTATTAGACAGGGATGGGCAGTTCTTC.

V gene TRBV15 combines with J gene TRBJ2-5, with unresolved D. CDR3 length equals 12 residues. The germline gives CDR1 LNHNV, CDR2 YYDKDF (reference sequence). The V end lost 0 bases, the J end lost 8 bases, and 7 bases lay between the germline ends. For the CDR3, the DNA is TGTGCCACCAGCAGAGATCGGAGAACCCAGTACTTC. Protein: CATSRDRRTQYF.

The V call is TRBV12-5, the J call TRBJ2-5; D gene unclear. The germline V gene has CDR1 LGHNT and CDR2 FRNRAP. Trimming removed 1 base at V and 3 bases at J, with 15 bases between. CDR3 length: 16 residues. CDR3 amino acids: CASGLANTTSEETQYF. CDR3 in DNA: TGTGCTAGTGGTTTGGCGAATACTACTTCTGAAGAGACCCAGTACTTC.

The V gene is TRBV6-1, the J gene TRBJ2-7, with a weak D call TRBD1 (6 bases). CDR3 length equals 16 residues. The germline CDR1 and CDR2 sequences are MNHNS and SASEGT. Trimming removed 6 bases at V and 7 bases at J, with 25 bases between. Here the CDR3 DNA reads TGTGCCAGCAGCGAAAGGGGCGGCAGGGGCTTTTTGGAGCAGTACTTC. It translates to CASSERGGRGFLEQYF.

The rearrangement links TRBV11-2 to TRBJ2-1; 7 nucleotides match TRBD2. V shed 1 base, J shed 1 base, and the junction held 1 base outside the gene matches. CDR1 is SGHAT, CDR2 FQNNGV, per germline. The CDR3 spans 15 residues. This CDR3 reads CASSLAGGSYNEQFF. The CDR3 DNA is TGTGCCAGCAGCTTAGCGGGAGGTTCCTACAATGAGCAGTTCTTC.

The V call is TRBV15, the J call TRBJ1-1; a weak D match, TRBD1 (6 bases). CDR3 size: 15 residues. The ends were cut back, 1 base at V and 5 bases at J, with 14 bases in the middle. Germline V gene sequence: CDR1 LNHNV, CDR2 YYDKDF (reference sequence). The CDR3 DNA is TGTGCCACCAGCAGAGGAGGCAGGGGAAAGACTGAAGCTTTCTTT. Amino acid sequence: CATSRGGRGKTEAFF.

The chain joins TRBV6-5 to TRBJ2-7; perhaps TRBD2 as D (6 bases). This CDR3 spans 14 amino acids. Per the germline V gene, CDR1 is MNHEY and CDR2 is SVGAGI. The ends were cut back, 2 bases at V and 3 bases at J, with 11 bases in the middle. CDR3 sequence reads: CASSYGGALYEQYF. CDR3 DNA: TGTGCCAGCAGTTACGGCGGGGCACTCTACGAGCAGTACTTC.

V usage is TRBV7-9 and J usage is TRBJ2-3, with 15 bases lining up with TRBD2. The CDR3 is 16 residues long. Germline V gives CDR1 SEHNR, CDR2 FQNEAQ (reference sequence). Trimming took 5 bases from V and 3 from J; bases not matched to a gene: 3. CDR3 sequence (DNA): TGTGCCAGCAGCCATGGGACTAGCGGGAGGACAGATACGCAGTATTTT. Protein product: CASSHGTSGRTDTQYF.

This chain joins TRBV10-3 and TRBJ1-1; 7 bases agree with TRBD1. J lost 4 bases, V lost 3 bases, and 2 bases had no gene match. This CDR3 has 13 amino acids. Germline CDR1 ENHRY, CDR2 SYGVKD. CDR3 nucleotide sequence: TGTGCCATCAGTGAAGGACAGGCCACTGAAGCTTTCTTT. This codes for CAISEGQATEAFF.

The CDR3 reads CASSYEGRATNQPQHF. The CDR3 DNA reads as TGTGCCAGCAGTTATGAGGGGAGGGCTACCAATCAGCCCCAGCATTTT. The chain carries TRBV5-8 and TRBJ1-5, with a weak D call TRBD1 (5 bases). This CDR3 comprises 16 residues. Trimming took off 5 bases at V and 3 bases at J, with 18 bases between the two ends. Germline assignment: CDR1 SGHTS and CDR2 YDEGEE.

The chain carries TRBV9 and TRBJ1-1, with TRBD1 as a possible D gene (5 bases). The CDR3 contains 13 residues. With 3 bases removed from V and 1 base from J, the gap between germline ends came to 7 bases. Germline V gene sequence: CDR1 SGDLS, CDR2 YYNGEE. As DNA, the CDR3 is TGTGCCAGCAGCGGGCAGGGGAACACTGAAGCTTTCTTT. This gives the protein CASSGQGNTEAFF.

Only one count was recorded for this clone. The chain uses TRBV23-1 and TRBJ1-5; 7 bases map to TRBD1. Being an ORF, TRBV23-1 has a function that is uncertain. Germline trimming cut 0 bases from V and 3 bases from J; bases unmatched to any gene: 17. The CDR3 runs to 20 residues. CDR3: CASSQSTGAGVEGHNQPQHF. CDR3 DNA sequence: TGCGCCAGCAGTCAATCAACAGGGGCCGGCGTCGAGGGCCACAATCAGCCCCAGCATTTT.

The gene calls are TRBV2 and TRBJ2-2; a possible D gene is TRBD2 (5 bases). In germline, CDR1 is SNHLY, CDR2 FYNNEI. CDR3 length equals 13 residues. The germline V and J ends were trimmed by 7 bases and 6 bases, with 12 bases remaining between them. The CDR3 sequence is CASTFQEAGELFF. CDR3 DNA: TGTGCCAGCACATTTCAGGAGGCCGGGGAGCTGTTTTTT.

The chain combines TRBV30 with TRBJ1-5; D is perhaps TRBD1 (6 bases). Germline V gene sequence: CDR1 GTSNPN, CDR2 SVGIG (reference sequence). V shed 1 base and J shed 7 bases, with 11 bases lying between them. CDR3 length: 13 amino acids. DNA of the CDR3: TGTGCCTGGAGTGAGGGGGGGGGCCAGCCCCAGCATTTT. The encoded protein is CAWSEGGGQPQHF.

The CDR3 coding sequence is TGTGCCAGCAGCTTTGGGCGTACTGAGCAGTTCTTC. Translating gives CASSFGRTEQFF. This rearrangement joins TRBV7-2 to TRBJ2-1; no reliable D call. V dropped 3 bases and J dropped 9 bases, with 9 bases sitting between them. CDR1 and CDR2 (germline): SGHTA, FQGNSA. This CDR3 region has 12 residues.

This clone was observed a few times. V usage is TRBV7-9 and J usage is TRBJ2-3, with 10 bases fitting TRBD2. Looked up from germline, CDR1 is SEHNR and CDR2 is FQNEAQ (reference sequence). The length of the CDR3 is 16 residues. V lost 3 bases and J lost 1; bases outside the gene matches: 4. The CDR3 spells CASSFVAGGGTDTQYF. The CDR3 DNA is TGTGCCAGCAGCTTTGTAGCGGGAGGTGGCACAGATACGCAGTATTTT.

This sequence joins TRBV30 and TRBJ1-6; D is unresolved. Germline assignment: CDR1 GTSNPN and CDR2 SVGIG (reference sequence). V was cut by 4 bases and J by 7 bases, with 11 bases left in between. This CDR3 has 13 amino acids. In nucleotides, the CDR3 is TGTGCCTGGACATACAGTTTGAATTCACCCCTCCACTTT. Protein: CAWTYSLNSPLHF.

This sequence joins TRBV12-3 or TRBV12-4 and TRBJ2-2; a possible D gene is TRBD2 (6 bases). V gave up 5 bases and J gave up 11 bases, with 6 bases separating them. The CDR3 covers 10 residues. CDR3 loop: CASSGLELFF. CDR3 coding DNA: TGTGCCAGCAGTGGACTAGAGCTGTTTTTT.

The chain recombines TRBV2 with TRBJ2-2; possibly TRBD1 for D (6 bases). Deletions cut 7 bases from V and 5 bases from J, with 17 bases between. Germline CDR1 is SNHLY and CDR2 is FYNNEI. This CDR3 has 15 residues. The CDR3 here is CASNGNRAKTGELFF. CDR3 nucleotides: TGTGCCAGCAACGGAAACAGGGCCAAGACCGGGGAGCTGTTTTTT.

The CDR3 DNA sequence: TGTGCCAGCAGCCCAAACCCCGGCACCGGGGAGCTGTTTTTT. Protein: CASSPNPGTGELFF. The rearrangement links TRBV7-3 to TRBJ2-2; D is unresolved. V shed 5 bases and J shed 4 bases, with 11 bases lying between them. The CDR3 extends over 14 amino acids. Germline V lookup: CDR1 SGHTA, CDR2 FQGTGA.

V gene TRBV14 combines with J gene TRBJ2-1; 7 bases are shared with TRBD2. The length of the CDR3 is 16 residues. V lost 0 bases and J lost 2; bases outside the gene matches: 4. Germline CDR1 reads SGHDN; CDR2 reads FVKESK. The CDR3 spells CASSQDRGGTYNEQFF. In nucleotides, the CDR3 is TGTGCCAGCAGCCAAGATCGCGGGGGAACCTACAATGAGCAGTTCTTC.

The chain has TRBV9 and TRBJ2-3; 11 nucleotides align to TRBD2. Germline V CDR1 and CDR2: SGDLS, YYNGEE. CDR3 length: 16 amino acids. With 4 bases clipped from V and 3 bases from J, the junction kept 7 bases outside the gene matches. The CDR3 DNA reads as TGTGCCAGCAGCAATAGCGGGAGGGCCGGTACAGATACGCAGTATTTT. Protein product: CASSNSGRAGTDTQYF.

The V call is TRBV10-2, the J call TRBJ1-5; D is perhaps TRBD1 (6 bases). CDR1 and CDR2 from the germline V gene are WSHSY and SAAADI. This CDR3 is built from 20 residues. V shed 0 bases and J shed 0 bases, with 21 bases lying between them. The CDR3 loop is CASSESVSGRGQGSNQPQHF. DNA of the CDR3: TGCGCCAGCAGTGAGTCTGTTTCCGGCAGGGGCCAGGGTAGCAATCAGCCCCAGCATTTT.

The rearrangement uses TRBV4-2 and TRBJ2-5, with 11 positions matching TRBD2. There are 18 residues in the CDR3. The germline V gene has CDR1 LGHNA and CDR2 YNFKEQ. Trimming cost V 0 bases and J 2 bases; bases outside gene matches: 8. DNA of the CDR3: TGTGCCAGCAGCCAAGATTTAGCGGGAGGGCCGCTTCAAGAGACCCAGTACTTC. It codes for CASSQDLAGGPLQETQYF.

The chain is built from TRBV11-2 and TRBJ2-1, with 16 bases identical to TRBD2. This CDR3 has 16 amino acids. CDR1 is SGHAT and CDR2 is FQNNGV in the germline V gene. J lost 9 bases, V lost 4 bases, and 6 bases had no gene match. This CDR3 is CASSSGLAGGLGEQFF. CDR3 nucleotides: TGTGCCAGCAGCTCGGGACTAGCGGGAGGGCTGGGTGAGCAGTTCTTC.